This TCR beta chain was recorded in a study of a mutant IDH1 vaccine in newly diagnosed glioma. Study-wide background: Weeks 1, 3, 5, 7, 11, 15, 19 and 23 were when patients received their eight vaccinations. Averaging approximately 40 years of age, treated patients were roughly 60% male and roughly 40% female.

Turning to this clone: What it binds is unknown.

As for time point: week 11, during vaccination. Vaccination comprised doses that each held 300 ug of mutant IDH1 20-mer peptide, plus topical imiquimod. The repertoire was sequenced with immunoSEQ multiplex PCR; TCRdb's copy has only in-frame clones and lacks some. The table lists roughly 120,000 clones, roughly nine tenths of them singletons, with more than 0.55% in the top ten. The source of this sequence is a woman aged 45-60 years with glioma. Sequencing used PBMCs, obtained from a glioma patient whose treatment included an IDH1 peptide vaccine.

CDR3: CATSRYSRGPTDTQYF. The CDR3 DNA reads as TGTGCCACCAGCAGATATAGCCGGGGGCCCACAGATACGCAGTATTTT. J is TRBJ2-3 and V is TRBV15; tentatively, D is TRBD1 or TRBD2 (6 bases each). Trimming removed 2 bases at V and 2 bases at J, with 14 bases between. Germline V gene sequence: CDR1 LNHNV, CDR2 YYDKDF (reference sequence). CDR3 length: 16 amino acids.